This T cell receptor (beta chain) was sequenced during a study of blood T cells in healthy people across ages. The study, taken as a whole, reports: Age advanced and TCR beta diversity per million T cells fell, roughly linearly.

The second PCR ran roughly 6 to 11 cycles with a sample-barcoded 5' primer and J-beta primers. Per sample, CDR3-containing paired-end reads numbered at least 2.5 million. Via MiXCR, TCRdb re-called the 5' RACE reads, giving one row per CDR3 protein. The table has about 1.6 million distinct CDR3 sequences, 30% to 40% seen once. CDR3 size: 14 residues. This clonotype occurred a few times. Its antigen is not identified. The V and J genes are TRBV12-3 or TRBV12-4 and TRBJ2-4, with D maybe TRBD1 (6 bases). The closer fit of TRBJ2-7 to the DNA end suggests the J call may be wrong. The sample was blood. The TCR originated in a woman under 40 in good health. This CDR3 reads CASSFEGDHGEQYF. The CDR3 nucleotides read TGTGCCAGCAGTTTTGAGGGGGACCACGGCGAGCAGTACTTC.